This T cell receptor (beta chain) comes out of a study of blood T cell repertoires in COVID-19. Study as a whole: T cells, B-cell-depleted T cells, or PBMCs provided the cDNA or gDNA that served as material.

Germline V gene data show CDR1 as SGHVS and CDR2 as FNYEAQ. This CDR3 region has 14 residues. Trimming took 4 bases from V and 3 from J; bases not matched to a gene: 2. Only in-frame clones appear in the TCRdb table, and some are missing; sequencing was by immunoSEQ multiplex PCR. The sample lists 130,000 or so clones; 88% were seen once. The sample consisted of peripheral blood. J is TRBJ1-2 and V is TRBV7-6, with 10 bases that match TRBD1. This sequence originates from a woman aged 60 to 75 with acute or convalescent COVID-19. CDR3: CASSSGQGDYGYTF. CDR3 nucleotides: TGTGCCAGCAGCTCAGGACAGGGGGACTATGGCTACACCTTC.